Sequencing of this T cell receptor beta chain was carried out in a study of shared clonotypes between healthy human individuals. Study-wide points: Sampling involved blood alone; tissue repertoires likely differ.

This clone was seen a single time. Its target is not known. CDR1 and CDR2 from the germline V gene are SNHLY and FYNNEI. Trimming removed 7 bases from V and 3 bases from J, with 9 bases in between. The length of the CDR3 is 12 residues. The data were produced by immunoSEQ multiplex PCR, yet TCRdb's version contains in-frame clones alone and is incomplete. The sample shows about 2,500,000 clones, around nine tenths of them seen only once. The chain uses TRBV2 and TRBJ1-2; D is unclear. The sample was naive CD4+ T cells sorted from blood. Subset here: CD45RA+ positively selected. This TCR came from a man younger than 35 in good health. CDR3 in DNA: TGTGCCAGCACCGCGGAGGACTATGGCTACACCTTC. This gives the protein CASTAEDYGYTF.